Shown below are 9 T cell receptor beta chains from a single sample sequenced in a study of blood T cell repertoires in COVID-19. Measured with immunoSEQ multiplex PCR; TCRdb has only the in-frame clones, and not every one. The sample holds about 230,000 clones, roughly 84% seen once. Sequencing input: peripheral blood. The receptors come from a man in his forties or fifties with acute or convalescent COVID-19.

The chain links TRBV5-1 to TRBJ2-1, with 13 bases identical to TRBD2. The germline V gene has CDR1 SGHRS and CDR2 YFSETQ. V trimming: 3 bases; J trimming: 4 bases; junction bases outside the gene matches: 1. The CDR3 sequence is 15 residues long. CDR3 region: CASSWTSGGYNEQFF. Here the CDR3 DNA reads TGCGCCAGCAGCTGGACTAGCGGGGGTTACAATGAGCAGTTCTTC.

The chain employs TRBV16 and TRBJ1-1, with a tentative D call TRBD1 (5 bases). Trimming shortened V by 3 bases and J by 11 bases, and 16 bases separated the two germline ends. CDR3 length: 13 amino acids. CDR1 and CDR2 (germline): KGHSY, FQNENV. CDR3: CASSQPDTAGAFF. The CDR3, as DNA: TGTGCCAGCAGCCAGCCGGACACCGCGGGGGCTTTCTTT.

This clone has a single count. J is TRBJ1-5 and V is TRBV18; possibly TRBD1 for D (5 bases). Germline V gene sequence: CDR1 KGHSH, CDR2 LQKENI. The CDR3 loop spans 18 amino acids. V lost 0 bases to trimming and J lost 1 base, with 16 bases between them. In DNA, the CDR3 is TGTGCCAGCTCACCACCGTCAAGGGCAGGGCGAAGCAATCAGCCCCAGCATTTT. Its translation: CASSPPSRAGRSNQPQHF.

A single count supports this clone. The genes are TRBV11-2 and TRBJ2-5, with unresolved D. This CDR3 comprises 12 residues. Trimming took off 5 bases at V and 1 base at J, with 5 bases between the two ends. Per germline, CDR1 SGHAT and CDR2 FQNNGV. CDR3 region: CASSPTQETQYF. DNA for the CDR3: TGTGCCAGCAGCCCTACCCAAGAGACCCAGTACTTC.

This clone was detected only once. The chain employs TRBV27 and TRBJ2-7; possibly TRBD1 for D (6 bases). The CDR3 has 16 residues. CDR1 is MNHEY, CDR2 SMNVEV, per germline (reference sequence). Trimming pared 6 bases from V and 2 bases from J, leaving 20 bases between. The CDR3 protein is CASSTAFGTQAYEQYF. CDR3 bases: TGTGCCAGCAGCACTGCTTTCGGGACACAGGCCTACGAGCAGTACTTC.

The rearrangement links TRBV18 to TRBJ1-5; 7 positions agree with TRBD1. Germline CDR1 and CDR2: KGHSH and LQKENI. Trimming removed 4 bases from V and 6 bases from J; junction bases left unmatched: 6. This CDR3 contains 14 residues. The CDR3 is CASSRDRVIQPQHF. In nucleotides, the CDR3 is TGTGCCAGCTCACGAGACAGGGTTATTCAGCCCCAGCATTTT.

This chain connects TRBV6-5 to TRBJ2-7, with D possibly being TRBD2 (7 bases). The CDR3 is 13 residues long. V lost 8 bases to trimming and J lost 3 bases, with 14 bases between them. CDR1 and CDR2 from the germline V gene are MNHEY and SVGAGI. CDR3 sequence: CASGGASGYEQYF. The CDR3 region has the DNA TGTGCCAGCGGGGGGGCTTCTGGCTACGAGCAGTACTTC.

The chain combines TRBV5-1 with TRBJ1-4, with D unclear. CDR3 length: 15 residues. Germline CDR1 is SGHRS and CDR2 is YFSETQ. Trimming cost V 4 bases and J 7 bases, with 17 bases left between them. The CDR3 reads CASSGGSESIEKLFF. DNA for the CDR3: TGCGCCAGCAGCGGAGGGAGTGAATCGATTGAAAAACTGTTTTTT.

V is TRBV6-1 and J is TRBJ2-7, with D possibly matching TRBD1 (6 bases). The ends were cut back, 2 bases at V and 3 bases at J, with 17 bases in the middle. Germline assignment: CDR1 MNHNS and CDR2 SASEGT. This CDR3 is 16 amino acids long. The CDR3 DNA is TGTGCCAGCAGTGAAATCGGGTGGGGGCAAAGCTACGAGCAGTACTTC. Its protein product is CASSEIGWGQSYEQYF.